This entry concerns a single TCR beta chain. Antigen: not known. The entry originates in a study of cytomegalovirus exposure and HLA in healthy donors. Broader study findings: The number of N-insertions in an Asian-associated ancestry cluster was reportedly below the approximately 700-donor mean in a later analysis.

Germline V gene data show CDR1 as LNHNV and CDR2 as YYDKDF (reference sequence). V dropped 2 bases and J dropped 4 bases, with 14 bases sitting between them. This CDR3 region has 16 residues. The PCR contained 60 Vbeta and 13 Jbeta primers. Here immunoSEQ multiplex PCR was the method, and the copy in TCRdb shows in-frame clones only, minus some. The data hold approximately 150,000 clones, with roughly four fifths observed a single time. The specimen sequenced was PBMCs. J is TRBJ2-2 and V is TRBV15; possible D gene TRBD1, 5 bases. This receptor was taken from a woman aged 40 to 49 in good health and CMV-seronegative. The CDR3, as DNA: TGTGCCACCAGCAGACCGATGACAGCAATCACCGGGGAGCTGTTTTTT. Protein: CATSRPMTAITGELFF.